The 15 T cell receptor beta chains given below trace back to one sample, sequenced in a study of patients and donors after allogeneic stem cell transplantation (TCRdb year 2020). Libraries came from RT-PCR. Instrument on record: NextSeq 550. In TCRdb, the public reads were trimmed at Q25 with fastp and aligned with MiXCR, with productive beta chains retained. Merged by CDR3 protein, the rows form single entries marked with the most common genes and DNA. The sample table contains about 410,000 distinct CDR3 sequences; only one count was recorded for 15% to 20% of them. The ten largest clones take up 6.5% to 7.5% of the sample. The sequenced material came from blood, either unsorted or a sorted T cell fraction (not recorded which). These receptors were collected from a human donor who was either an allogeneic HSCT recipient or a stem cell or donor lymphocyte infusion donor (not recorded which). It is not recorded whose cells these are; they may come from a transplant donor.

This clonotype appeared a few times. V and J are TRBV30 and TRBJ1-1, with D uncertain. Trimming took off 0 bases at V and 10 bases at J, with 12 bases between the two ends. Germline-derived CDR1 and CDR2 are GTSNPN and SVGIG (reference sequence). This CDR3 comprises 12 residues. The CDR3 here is CAWSVRLGRAFF. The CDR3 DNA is TGTGCCTGGAGTGTACGGTTAGGTAGAGCTTTCTTT.

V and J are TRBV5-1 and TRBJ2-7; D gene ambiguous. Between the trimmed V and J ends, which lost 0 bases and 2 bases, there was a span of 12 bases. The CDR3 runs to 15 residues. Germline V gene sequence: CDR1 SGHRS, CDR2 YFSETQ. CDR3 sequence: CASSLDGSATYEQYF. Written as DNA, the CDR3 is TGCGCCAGCAGCTTGGATGGCTCTGCGACCTACGAGCAGTACTTC.

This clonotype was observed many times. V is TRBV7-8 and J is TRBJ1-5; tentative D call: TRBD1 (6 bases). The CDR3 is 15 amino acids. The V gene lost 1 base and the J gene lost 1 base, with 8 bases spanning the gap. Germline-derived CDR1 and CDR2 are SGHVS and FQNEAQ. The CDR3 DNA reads TGTGCCAGCAGCTTAGACAGGGTCAGCAATCAGCCCCAGCATTTT. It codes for CASSLDRVSNQPQHF.

This CDR3 reads CATSSDGTYGYTF. The CDR3 coding sequence is TGTGCCACCAGCTCGGACGGGACCTATGGCTACACCTTC. J is TRBJ1-2 and V is TRBV15, with D perhaps matching TRBD1 (5 bases). Trimming left V 5 bases short and J 4 bases short, with 11 bases between. Germline assignment: CDR1 LNHNV and CDR2 YYDKDF (reference sequence). CDR3 length: 13 residues. Full variable domain (outside the CDR3, taken from reference TRBV15 and TRBJ1-2): DAMVIQNPRYQVTQFGKPVTLSCSQTLNHNVMYWYQQKSSQAPKLLFHYYDKDFNNEADTPDNFQSRRPNTSFCFLDIRSPGLGDTAMYLCATSSDGTYGYTFGSGTRLTVV.

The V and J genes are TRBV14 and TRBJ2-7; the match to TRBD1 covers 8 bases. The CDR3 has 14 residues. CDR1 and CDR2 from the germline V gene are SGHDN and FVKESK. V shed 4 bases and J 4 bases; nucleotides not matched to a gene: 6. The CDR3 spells CASSRGTGEYEQYF. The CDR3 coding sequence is TGTGCCAGCAGCCGCGGGACAGGCGAATACGAGCAGTACTTC.

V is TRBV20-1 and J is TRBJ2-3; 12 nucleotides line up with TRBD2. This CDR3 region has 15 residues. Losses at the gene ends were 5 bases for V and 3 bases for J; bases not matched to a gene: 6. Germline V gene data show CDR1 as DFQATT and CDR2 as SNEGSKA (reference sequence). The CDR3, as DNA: TGCAGTGCTTACCGGACTAGCGGGAAGACAGATACGCAGTATTTT. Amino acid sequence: CSAYRTSGKTDTQYF.

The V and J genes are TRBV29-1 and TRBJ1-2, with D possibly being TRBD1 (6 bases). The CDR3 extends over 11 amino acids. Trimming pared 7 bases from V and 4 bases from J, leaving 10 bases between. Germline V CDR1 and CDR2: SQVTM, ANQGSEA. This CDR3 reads CSARGGYGYTF. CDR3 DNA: TGCAGCGCCAGGGGAGGCTATGGCTACACCTTC.

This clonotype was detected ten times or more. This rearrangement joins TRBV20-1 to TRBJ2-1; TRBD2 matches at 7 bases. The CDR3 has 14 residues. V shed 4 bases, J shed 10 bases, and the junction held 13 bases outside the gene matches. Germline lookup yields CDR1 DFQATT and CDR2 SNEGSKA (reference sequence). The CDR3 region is CSAKPGGGGNEQFF. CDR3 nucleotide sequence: TGCAGTGCTAAGCCGGGTGGGGGAGGGAACGAGCAGTTCTTC.

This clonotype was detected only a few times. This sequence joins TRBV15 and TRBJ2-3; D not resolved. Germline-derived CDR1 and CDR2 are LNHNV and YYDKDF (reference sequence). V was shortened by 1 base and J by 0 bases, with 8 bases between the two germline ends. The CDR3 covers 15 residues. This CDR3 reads CATSRVAGSTDTQYF. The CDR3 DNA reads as TGTGCCACCAGCAGAGTTGCTGGAAGCACAGATACGCAGTATTTT.

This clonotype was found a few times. CDR3 protein: CASSLTMGAEAFF. CDR3 DNA: TGTGCCAGCAGCTTAACGATGGGAGCGGAAGCTTTCTTT. This sequence joins TRBV7-6 and TRBJ1-1; D ambiguous. The germline V and J ends were trimmed by 2 bases and 8 bases, with 12 bases remaining between them. Germline V gene sequence: CDR1 SGHVS, CDR2 FNYEAQ. The CDR3 length is 13 residues. The full variable domain, in which reference TRBV7-6 and TRBJ1-1 provide the parts outside the CDR3, is GAGVSQSPRYKVTKRGQDVALRCDPISGHVSLYWYRQALGQGPEFLTYFNYEAQQDKSGLPNDRFSAERPEGSISTLTIQRTEQRDSAMYRCASSLTMGAEAFFGQGTRLTVV.

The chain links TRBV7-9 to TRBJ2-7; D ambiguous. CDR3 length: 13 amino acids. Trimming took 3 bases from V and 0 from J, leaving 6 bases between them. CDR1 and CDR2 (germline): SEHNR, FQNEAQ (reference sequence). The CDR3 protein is CASSLGFSYEQYF. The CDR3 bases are TGTGCCAGCAGCTTGGGATTCTCCTACGAGCAGTACTTC. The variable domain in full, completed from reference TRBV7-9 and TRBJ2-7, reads DTGVSQNPRHKITKRGQNVTFRCDPISEHNRLYWYRQTLGQGPEFLTYFQNEAQLEKSRLLSDRFSAERPKGSFSTLEIQRTEQGDSAMYLCASSLGFSYEQYFGPGTRLTVT.

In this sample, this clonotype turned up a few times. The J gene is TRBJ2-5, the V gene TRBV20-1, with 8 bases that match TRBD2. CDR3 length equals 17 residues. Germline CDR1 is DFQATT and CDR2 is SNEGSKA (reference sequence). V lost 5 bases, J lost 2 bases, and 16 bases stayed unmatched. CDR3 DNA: TGCAGTGCTGAGGGCCCGGGGGCTAGCGGGCAACAAGAGACCCAGTACTTC. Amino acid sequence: CSAEGPGASGQQETQYF.

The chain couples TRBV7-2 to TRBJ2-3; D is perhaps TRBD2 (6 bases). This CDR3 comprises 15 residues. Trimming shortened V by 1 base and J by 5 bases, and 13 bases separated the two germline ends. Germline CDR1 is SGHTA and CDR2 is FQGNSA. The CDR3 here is CASSLGEADLDTQYF. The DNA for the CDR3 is TGTGCCAGCAGCTTAGGGGAGGCAGATCTAGATACGCAGTATTTT.

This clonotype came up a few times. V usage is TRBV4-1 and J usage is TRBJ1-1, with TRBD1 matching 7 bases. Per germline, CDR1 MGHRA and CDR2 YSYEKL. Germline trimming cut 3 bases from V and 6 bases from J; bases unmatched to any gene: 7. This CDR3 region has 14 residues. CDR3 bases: TGCGCCAGCAGCCATTTAGGGGGCGAAGCTGAAGCTTTCTTT. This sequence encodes CASSHLGGEAEAFF.

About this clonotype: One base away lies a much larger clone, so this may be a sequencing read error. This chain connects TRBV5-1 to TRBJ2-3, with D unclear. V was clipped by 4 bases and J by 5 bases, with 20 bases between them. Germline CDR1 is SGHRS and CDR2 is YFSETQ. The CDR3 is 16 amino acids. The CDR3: CASSMGSGNLRDTQYF. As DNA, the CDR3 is TGCGCCAGCAGCATGGGAAGTGGCAATTTACGAGATACGCAGTATTTT.